The next 19 T cell receptor beta chains were all read from a single sample in a study of identical twins. Using its own MiXCR run on the 5' RACE reads, TCRdb lists one record per CDR3 protein. The sample holds 420,000 or so distinct CDR3 sequences, under 20% seen once. Input material: naive T cells sorted from blood. The receptor source for this set is a middle-aged man in good health.

This chain links TRBV6-5 with TRBJ2-5; the match to TRBD1 covers 7 bases. Germline V gene sequence: CDR1 MNHEY, CDR2 SVGAGI. The CDR3 has 14 residues. Unmatched junction bases numbered 4, after V lost 2 bases and J lost 4 bases. CDR3 sequence: CASSYGTGAETQYF. As DNA, the CDR3 is TGTGCCAGCAGTTACGGTACAGGGGCAGAGACCCAGTACTTC.

This clonotype was observed at least ten times. This chain links TRBV7-2 with TRBJ1-5, with D unclear. V lost 0 bases, J lost 1 base, and 10 bases lay in between. The CDR3 runs to 16 residues. Germline V gene sequence: CDR1 SGHTA, CDR2 FQGNSA. Here the CDR3 DNA reads TGTGCCAGCAGCTTAGCGGCGGGGTTAAGCAATCAGCCCCAGCATTTT. Its translation: CASSLAAGLSNQPQHF.

In this sample, this clonotype turned up a few times. The chain has TRBV6-6 and TRBJ1-4; no clear D gene. The CDR3 has 12 residues. With 2 bases removed from V and 12 bases from J, the gap between germline ends came to 10 bases. Looked up from germline, CDR1 is MNHNY and CDR2 is SVGAGI (reference sequence). In DNA form, the CDR3 reads TGTGCCAGCAGTTACGAGGGCCGGGAACTGTTTTTT. Protein product: CASSYEGRELFF.

This clonotype was recorded a few times. V gene TRBV7-2 combines with J gene TRBJ2-7, with 7 positions matching TRBD2. With 5 bases clipped from V and 4 bases from J, the junction kept 8 bases outside the gene matches. The V gene's germline CDR1 is SGHTA and CDR2 FQGNSA. CDR3 length: 14 amino acids. The CDR3 here is CASSRLADPYEQYF. In DNA form, the CDR3 reads TGTGCCAGCAGCCGGCTAGCGGACCCATACGAGCAGTACTTC.

At least ten counts were recorded for this clonotype. The chain couples TRBV10-3 to TRBJ2-7, with TRBD2 identical over 13 bases. Losses at the gene ends were 2 bases for V and 3 bases for J; bases not matched to a gene: 1. The CDR3 consists of 15 residues. The germline V gene encodes CDR1 ENHRY and CDR2 SYGVKD. CDR3 residues: CAISEGLAGDYEQYF. The CDR3 nucleotides are TGTGCCATCAGTGAGGGACTAGCGGGAGACTACGAGCAGTACTTC.

The V call is TRBV10-3, the J call TRBJ1-5; 7 nucleotides match TRBD1. Germline V gene lookup returns CDR1 ENHRY and CDR2 SYGVKD. The CDR3 totals 14 residues. J was trimmed by 0 bases and V by 10 bases; bases with no gene match: 6. The CDR3 nucleotides are TGTGCCACCAGGACAGGTTATAGCAATCAGCCCCAGCATTTT. It encodes CATRTGYSNQPQHF.

This clonotype was counted between two and nine times. The rearrangement uses TRBV12-3 or TRBV12-4 and TRBJ2-2, with 8 bases lining up with TRBD2. The CDR3 consists of 16 residues. J gave up 5 bases and V 1 base, and 6 bases lay outside the gene matches. CDR3 residues: CASSLVSSGVTGELFF. The CDR3 DNA is TGTGCCAGCAGTTTAGTTAGTAGCGGGGTTACCGGGGAGCTGTTTTTT.

The genes are TRBV27 and TRBJ1-2, with D maybe TRBD1 (5 bases). The CDR3 totals 14 residues. The germline V and J ends were trimmed by 9 bases and 0 bases, with 14 bases remaining between them. CDR1 is MNHEY, CDR2 SMNVEV, per germline (reference sequence). CDR3: CASGETAANYGYTF. CDR3 nucleotides: TGTGCCAGTGGAGAGACAGCCGCTAACTATGGCTACACCTTC.

This clonotype appeared a few times. The chain combines TRBV20-1 with TRBJ2-7; tentative D call: TRBD1 (5 bases). This CDR3 region has 14 residues. Germline CDR1 DFQATT, CDR2 SNEGSKA (reference sequence). Trimming took 5 bases from V and 2 from J, leaving 16 bases between them. This chain's CDR3 is CSAPRQPLAYEQYF. The DNA for the CDR3 is TGCAGTGCTCCAAGACAGCCCTTAGCCTACGAGCAGTACTTC.

The chain carries TRBV15 and TRBJ1-1, with 8 bases lining up with TRBD1. In germline, CDR1 is LNHNV, CDR2 YYDKDF (reference sequence). V lost 0 bases and J lost 4; bases outside the gene matches: 10. CDR3 length: 17 amino acids. The CDR3 region is CATSRDRAGGMATEAFF. CDR3 sequence (DNA): TGTGCCACCAGCAGAGATCGTGCAGGGGGCATGGCCACTGAAGCTTTCTTT.

This clonotype was detected ten times or more. The chain uses TRBV18 and TRBJ1-1; the match to TRBD1 covers 7 bases. The V gene end was trimmed by 2 bases and the J gene end by 4 bases; junction bases not matched to a gene: 4. CDR3 length: 14 residues. The germline gives CDR1 KGHSH, CDR2 LQKENI. CDR3 bases: TGTGCCAGCTCACCAAAACAGGGGTCCACTGAAGCTTTCTTT. Translated, it gives CASSPKQGSTEAFF. The variable domain in full, with the rest retrieved from reference TRBV18 and TRBJ1-1, is NAGVMQNPRHLVRRRGQEARLRCSPMKGHSHVYWYRQLPEEGLKFMVYLQKENIIDESGMPKERFSAEFPKEGPSILRIQQVVRGDSAAYFCASSPKQGSTEAFFGQGTRLTVV.

The chain recombines TRBV20-1 with TRBJ2-7; D gene uncertain. V was pared by 1 base and J by 2 bases, with 6 bases between. The length of the CDR3 is 12 residues. The germline gives CDR1 DFQATT, CDR2 SNEGSKA (reference sequence). The CDR3 loop reads CSARVNTYEQYF. The DNA of the CDR3 is TGCAGTGCTAGAGTTAATACCTACGAGCAGTACTTC.

The V and J genes are TRBV11-2 and TRBJ2-2; 12 nucleotides match TRBD1. The CDR3 runs to 18 residues. Trimming removed 2 bases from V and 6 bases from J; junction bases left unmatched: 10. Per germline, CDR1 SGHAT and CDR2 FQNNGV. As DNA, the CDR3 is TGTGCCAGCAGCTTAATTGGGACAGGGGGCGCGGGGGCCGGGGAGCTGTTTTTT. Translation gives CASSLIGTGGAGAGELFF.

The gene calls are TRBV5-1 and TRBJ2-3, with D possibly being TRBD2 (7 bases). CDR1 and CDR2 from the germline V gene are SGHRS and YFSETQ. CDR3 length: 16 residues. The ends were cut back, 2 bases at V and 2 bases at J, with 15 bases in the middle. Here the CDR3 reads CASSFTGGGVTDTQYF. The CDR3 DNA reads TGCGCCAGCAGCTTCACTGGGGGGGGCGTCACAGATACGCAGTATTTT. The full variable domain, in which reference TRBV5-1 and TRBJ2-3 provide the parts outside the CDR3, is KAGVTQTPRYLIKTRGQQVTLSCSPISGHRSVSWYQQTPGQGLQFLFEYFSETQRNKGNFPGRFSGRQFSNSRSEMNVSTLELGDSALYLCASSFTGGGVTDTQYFGPGTRLTVL.

The V and J genes are TRBV5-6 and TRBJ1-2; the match to TRBD1 covers 7 bases. V lost 3 bases and J lost 4; bases outside the gene matches: 9. Germline V CDR1 and CDR2: SGHDT, YYEEEE. The CDR3 is made up of 15 amino acids. The DNA of the CDR3 is TGTGCCAGCAGCTGGCGACAGGGAGGAATCTATGGCTACACCTTC. This encodes CASSWRQGGIYGYTF.

There are many counts of this clonotype. CDR3 amino acids: CASSLVQGRTDTQYF. The CDR3 DNA follows: TGCGCCAGCAGCTTGGTGCAGGGGCGCACAGATACGCAGTATTTT. V is TRBV5-1 and J is TRBJ2-3; tentative D call: TRBD1 (6 bases). The CDR3 spans 15 residues. Germline values: CDR1 SGHRS, CDR2 YFSETQ. V was cut by 0 bases and J by 1 base, with 9 bases left in between.

There are a few counts of this clonotype. The chain joins TRBV5-1 to TRBJ2-7, with 9 bases lining up with TRBD1. The V segment lost 1 base and the J segment 6 bases; nucleotides outside the gene matches: 14. Germline V gene sequence: CDR1 SGHRS, CDR2 YFSETQ. This CDR3 region has 17 residues. This chain's CDR3 is CASSLRARTGVFVEQYF. The CDR3 region has the DNA TGCGCCAGCAGCTTGCGGGCCAGGACAGGGGTTTTCGTCGAGCAGTACTTC. Looking up the rest from reference TRBV5-1 and TRBJ2-7 gives the full variable domain: KAGVTQTPRYLIKTRGQQVTLSCSPISGHRSVSWYQQTPGQGLQFLFEYFSETQRNKGNFPGRFSGRQFSNSRSEMNVSTLELGDSALYLCASSLRARTGVFVEQYFGPGTRLTVT.

The V and J genes are TRBV6-2 or TRBV6-3 and TRBJ1-1, with D hard to call. Germline V lookup: CDR1 MNHEY, CDR2 SVGEGT. Trimming cost V 4 bases and J 10 bases, with 10 bases left between them. The CDR3 covers 11 residues. The CDR3 bases are TGTGCCAGCAGTTCAGGATACGCAGCTTTCTTT. It yields the protein CASSSGYAAFF.

This clonotype was recorded a few times. The V and J genes are TRBV20-1 and TRBJ2-1; 7 bases fit TRBD1. This CDR3 has 16 amino acids. V shed 6 bases, J shed 3 bases, and the junction held 14 bases outside the gene matches. The germline V gene has CDR1 DFQATT and CDR2 SNEGSKA (reference sequence). Written as DNA, the CDR3 is TGCAGTGCCCTAATCCCGGGAAGGGGGCTCTACAATGAGCAGTTCTTC. Its protein is CSALIPGRGLYNEQFF.